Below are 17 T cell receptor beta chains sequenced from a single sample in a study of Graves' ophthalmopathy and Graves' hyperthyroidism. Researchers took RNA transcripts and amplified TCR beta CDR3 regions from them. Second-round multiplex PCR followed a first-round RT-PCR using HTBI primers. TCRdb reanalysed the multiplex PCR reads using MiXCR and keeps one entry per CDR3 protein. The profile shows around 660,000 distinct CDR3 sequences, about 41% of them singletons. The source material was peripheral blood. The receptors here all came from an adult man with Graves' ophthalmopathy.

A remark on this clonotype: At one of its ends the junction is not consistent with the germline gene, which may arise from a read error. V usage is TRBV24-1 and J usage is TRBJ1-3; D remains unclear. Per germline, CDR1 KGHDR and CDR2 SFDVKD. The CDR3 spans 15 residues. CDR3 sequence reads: CATSDPANSGNTIYF. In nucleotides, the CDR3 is TGTGCCACCAGTGACCCGGCCAACTCTGGGAACACCATATATTTT.

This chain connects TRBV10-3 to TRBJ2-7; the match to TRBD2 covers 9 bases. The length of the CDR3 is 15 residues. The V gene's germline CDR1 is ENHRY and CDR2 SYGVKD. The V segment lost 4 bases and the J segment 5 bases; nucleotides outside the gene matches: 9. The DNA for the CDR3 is TGTGCCATCAGTGCTAGCGGGGCGACGACAAACGAGCAGTACTTC. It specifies CAISASGATTNEQYF.

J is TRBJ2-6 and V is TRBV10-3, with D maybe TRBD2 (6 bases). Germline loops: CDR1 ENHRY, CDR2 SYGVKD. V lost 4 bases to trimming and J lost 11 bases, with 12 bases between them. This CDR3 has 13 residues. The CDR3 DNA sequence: TGTGCCATCAGTGGCTACGGGGACTACGTCCTGACTTTC. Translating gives CAISGYGDYVLTF.

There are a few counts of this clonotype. CDR3 sequence: CASSYAADRAPYEQYF. The CDR3 DNA sequence: TGTGCCAGCAGTTACGCAGCGGACAGGGCGCCCTACGAGCAGTACTTC. The chain employs TRBV6-6 and TRBJ2-7, with 8 bases lining up with TRBD1. Germline V lookup: CDR1 MNHNY, CDR2 SVGAGI (reference sequence). CDR3 length: 16 amino acids. J lost 2 bases, V lost 2 bases, and 8 bases had no gene match.

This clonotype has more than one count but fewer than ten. The CDR3 reads CASSPPGVDNQPQHF. The CDR3 region has the DNA TGTGCCAGCTCACCACCGGGGGTTGACAATCAGCCCCAGCATTTT. The V gene is TRBV7-2, the J gene TRBJ1-5; a weak D match, TRBD1 (5 bases). V was shortened by 8 bases and J by 3 bases, with 17 bases between the two germline ends. Germline V CDR1 and CDR2: SGHTA, FQGNSA. CDR3 length equals 15 residues.

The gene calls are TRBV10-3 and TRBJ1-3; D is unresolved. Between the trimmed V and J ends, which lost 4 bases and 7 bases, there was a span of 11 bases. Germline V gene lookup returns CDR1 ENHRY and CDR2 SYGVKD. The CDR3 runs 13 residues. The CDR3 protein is CAISGSLGNTIYF. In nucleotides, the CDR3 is TGTGCCATCAGTGGGTCCCTAGGGAACACCATATATTTT.

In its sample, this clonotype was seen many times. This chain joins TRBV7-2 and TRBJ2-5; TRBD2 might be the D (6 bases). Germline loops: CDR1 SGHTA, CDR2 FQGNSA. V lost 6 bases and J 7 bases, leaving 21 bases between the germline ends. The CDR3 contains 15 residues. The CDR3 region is CASSPRVDRRGTQYF. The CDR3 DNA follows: TGTGCCAGCAGTCCCCGGGTGGATAGGAGGGGGACCCAGTACTTC.

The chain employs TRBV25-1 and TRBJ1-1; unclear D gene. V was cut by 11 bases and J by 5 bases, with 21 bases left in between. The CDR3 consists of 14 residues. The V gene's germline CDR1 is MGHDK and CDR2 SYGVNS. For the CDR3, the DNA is TGTGCCTGGAGTGTACAGACCCTGGGAACTGAAGCTTTCTTT. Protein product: CAWSVQTLGTEAFF.

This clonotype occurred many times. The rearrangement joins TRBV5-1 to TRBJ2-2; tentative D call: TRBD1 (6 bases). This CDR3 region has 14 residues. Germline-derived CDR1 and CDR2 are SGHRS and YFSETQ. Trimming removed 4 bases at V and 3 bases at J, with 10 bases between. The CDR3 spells CASSPGQYTGELFF. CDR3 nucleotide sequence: TGCGCCAGCAGCCCCGGACAGTACACCGGGGAGCTGTTTTTT. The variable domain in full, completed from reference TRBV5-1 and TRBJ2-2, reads KAGVTQTPRYLIKTRGQQVTLSCSPISGHRSVSWYQQTPGQGLQFLFEYFSETQRNKGNFPGRFSGRQFSNSRSEMNVSTLELGDSALYLCASSPGQYTGELFFGEGSRLTVL.

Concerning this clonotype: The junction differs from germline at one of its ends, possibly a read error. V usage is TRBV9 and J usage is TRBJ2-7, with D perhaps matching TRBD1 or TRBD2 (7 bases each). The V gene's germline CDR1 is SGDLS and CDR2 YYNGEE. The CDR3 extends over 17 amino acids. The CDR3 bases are TGTGCCAGCAGCGTACGCAGGGTGGGTCAGGGGGGGGACGAGCAGTGCTTC. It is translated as CASSVRRVGQGGDEQCF.

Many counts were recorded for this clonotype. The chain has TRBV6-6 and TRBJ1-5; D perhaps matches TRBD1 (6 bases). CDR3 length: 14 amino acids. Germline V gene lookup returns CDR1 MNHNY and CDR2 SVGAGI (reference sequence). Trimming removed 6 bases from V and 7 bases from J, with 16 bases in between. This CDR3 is CASSGGAGRQPQHF. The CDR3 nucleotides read TGTGCCAGCAGCGGGGGCGCGGGGAGACAGCCCCAGCATTTT.

CDR3 DNA sequence: TGTGCCAGCAGCCGGTCCGGGACTAGCGTCGCCCACGAGCAGTACTTC. This sequence encodes CASSRSGTSVAHEQYF. V is TRBV14 and J is TRBJ2-7; 10 positions agree with TRBD2. The trim removed 4 bases at V and 5 bases at J, leaving 11 bases unmatched. The CDR3 is made up of 16 amino acids. Germline values: CDR1 SGHDN, CDR2 FVKESK.

The CDR3 loop reads CASSQDHNYLAGKTGELFF. The CDR3, as DNA: TGTGCCAGCAGCCAAGATCACAACTACCTAGCGGGGAAAACCGGGGAGCTGTTTTTT. V is TRBV7-2 and J is TRBJ2-2; 9 positions match TRBD2. V trimming: 5 bases; J trimming: 5 bases; junction bases outside the gene matches: 18. Germline V CDR1 and CDR2: SGHTA, FQGNSA. The CDR3 has 19 amino acids.

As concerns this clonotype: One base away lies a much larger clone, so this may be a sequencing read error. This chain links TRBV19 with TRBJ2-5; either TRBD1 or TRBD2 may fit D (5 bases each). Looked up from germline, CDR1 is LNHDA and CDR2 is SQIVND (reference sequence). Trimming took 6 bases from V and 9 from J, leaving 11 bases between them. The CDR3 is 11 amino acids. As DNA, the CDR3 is TGTGCCAGTAGCAGGGAGAAGGCCCAGTACTTC. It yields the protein CASSREKAQYF.

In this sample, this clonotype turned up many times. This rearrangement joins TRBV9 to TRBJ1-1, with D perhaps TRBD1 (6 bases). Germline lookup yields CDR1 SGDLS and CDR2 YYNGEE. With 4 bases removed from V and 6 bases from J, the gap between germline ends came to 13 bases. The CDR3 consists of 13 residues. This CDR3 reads CASSLGGVPEAFF. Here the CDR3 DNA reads TGTGCCAGCAGCTTAGGGGGAGTCCCTGAAGCTTTCTTT.

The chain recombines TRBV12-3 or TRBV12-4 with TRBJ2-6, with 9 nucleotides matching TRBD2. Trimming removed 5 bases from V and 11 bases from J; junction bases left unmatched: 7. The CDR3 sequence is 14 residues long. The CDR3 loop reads CASSVLAGPYVLTF. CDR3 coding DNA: TGTGCCAGCAGTGTCCTAGCGGGGCCCTACGTCCTGACTTTC.

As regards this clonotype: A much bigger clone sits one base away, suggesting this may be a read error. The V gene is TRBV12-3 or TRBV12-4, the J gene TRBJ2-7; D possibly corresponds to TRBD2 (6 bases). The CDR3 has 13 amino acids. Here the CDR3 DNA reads TGTGCCAGCTCCAGTCGGGGGTCCTACGAGCAGTGCTTC. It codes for CASSSRGSYEQCF.